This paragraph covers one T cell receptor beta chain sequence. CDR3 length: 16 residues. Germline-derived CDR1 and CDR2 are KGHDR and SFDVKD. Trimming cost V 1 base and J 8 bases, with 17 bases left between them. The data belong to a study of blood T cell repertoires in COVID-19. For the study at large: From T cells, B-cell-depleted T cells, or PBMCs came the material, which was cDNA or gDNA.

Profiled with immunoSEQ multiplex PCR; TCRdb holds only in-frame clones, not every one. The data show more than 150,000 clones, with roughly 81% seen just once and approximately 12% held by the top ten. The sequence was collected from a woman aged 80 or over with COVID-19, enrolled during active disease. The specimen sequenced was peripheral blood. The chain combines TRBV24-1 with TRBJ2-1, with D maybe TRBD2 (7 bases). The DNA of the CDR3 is TGTGCCACCAGTGATTTTCGGCTAGCGGAGGGGGATGAGCAGTTCTTC. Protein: CATSDFRLAEGDEQFF.